This entry is about one TCR beta chain. The record originates from a study of metastatic and nonmetastatic thyroid tumors. V lost 0 bases to trimming and J lost 9 bases; unmatched junction nucleotides: 7. This CDR3 comprises 15 residues. In germline, CDR1 is SGHRS, CDR2 YFSETQ. The entire patient cohort was treatment-naive prior to thyroid surgery. TCRdb re-clonotyped the PCR reads through MiXCR. The sample gives roughly 21,000 clones, about 25% of which show up once; approximately 21% is in the top ten. The sample was blood. This TCR derives from a female donor with papillary thyroid cancer or a benign thyroid nodule (not recorded which). Some clones in this sample may be carry-over from other donors' samples. The chain has TRBV5-1 and TRBJ2-1, with 9 bases identical to TRBD2. DNA for the CDR3: TGCGCCAGCAGCTTGGGTGCGGGAGGGCCGCCTGAGCAGTTCTTC. Its translation: CASSLGAGGPPEQFF.